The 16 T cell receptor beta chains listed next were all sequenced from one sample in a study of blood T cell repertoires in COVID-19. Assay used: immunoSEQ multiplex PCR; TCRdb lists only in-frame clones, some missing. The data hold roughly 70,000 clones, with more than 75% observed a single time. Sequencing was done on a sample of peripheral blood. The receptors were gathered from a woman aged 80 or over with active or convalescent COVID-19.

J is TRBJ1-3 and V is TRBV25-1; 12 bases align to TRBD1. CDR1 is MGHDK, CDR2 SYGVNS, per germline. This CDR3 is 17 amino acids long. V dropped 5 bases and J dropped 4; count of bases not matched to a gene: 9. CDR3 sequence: CASSISPGQGAGNTIYF. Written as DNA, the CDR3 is TGTGCCAGCAGTATCTCTCCGGGACAGGGGGCCGGAAACACCATATATTTT.

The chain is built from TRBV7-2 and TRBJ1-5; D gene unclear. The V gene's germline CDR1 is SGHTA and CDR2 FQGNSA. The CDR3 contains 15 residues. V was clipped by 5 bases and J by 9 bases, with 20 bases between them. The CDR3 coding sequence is TGTGCCAGCAGCATCGAACAGAGCGGGAGTGGGCCCCAGCATTTT. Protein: CASSIEQSGSGPQHF.

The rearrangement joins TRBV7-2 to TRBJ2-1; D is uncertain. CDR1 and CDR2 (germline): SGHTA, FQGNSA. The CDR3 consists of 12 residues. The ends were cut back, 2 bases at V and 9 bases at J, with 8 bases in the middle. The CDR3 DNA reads TGTGCCAGCAGCTTATTAGTTTTTGAGCAGTTCTTC. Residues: CASSLLVFEQFF.

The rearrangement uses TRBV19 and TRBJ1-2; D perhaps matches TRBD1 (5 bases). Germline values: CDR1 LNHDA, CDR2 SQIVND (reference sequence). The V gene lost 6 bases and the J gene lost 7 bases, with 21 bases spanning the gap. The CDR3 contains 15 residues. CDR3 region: CASSVQGFLPGGYTF. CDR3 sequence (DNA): TGTGCCAGTAGCGTCCAGGGATTCCTCCCAGGTGGCTACACCTTC.

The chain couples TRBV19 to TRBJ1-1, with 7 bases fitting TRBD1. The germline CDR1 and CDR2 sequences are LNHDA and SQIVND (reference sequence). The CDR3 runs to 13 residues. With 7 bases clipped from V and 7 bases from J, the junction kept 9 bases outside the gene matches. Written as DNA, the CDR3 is TGTGCCAGTAATTGGGGCAGGGGGAGTGAAGCTTTCTTT. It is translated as CASNWGRGSEAFF.

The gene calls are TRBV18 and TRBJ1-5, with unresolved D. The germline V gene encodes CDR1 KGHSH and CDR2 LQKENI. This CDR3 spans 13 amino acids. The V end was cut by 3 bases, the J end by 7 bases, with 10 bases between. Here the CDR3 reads CASSPGNEQPQHF. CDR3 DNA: TGTGCCAGCTCACCGGGCAATGAGCAGCCCCAGCATTTT.

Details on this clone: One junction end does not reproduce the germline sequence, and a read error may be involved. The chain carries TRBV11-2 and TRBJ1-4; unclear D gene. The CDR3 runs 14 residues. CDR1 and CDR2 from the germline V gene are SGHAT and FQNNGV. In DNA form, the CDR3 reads TGTGCCAGCAGCCTAGACTCTCTCTATGAAAAACTGTTTTTT. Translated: CASSLDSLYEKLFF. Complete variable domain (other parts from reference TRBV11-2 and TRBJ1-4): EAGVAQSPRYKIIEKRQSVAFWCNPISGHATLYWYQQILGQGPKLLIQFQNNGVVDDSQLPKDRFSAERLKGVDSTLKIQPAKLEDSAVYLCASSLDSLYEKLFFGSGTQLSVL.

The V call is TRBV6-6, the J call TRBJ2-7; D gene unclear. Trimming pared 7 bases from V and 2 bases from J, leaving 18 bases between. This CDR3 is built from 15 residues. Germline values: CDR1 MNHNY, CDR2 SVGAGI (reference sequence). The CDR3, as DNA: TGTGCCAGCATCTCGGCAGGCGATTTCCCCTACGAGCAGTACTTC. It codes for CASISAGDFPYEQYF.

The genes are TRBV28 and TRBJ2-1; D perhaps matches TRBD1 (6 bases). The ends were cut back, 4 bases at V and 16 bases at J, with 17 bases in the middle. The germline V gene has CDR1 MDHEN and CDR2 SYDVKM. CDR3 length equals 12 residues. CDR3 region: CASSSWRTEGFF. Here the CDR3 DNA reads TGTGCCAGCAGTTCTTGGCGGACAGAGGGTTTCTTC.

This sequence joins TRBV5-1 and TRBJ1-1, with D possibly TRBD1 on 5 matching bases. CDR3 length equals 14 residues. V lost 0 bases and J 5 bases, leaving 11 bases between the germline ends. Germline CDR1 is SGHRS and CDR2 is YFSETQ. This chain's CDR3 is CASSLVRGLTEAFF. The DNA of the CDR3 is TGCGCCAGCAGCTTGGTTAGGGGACTGACTGAAGCTTTCTTT.

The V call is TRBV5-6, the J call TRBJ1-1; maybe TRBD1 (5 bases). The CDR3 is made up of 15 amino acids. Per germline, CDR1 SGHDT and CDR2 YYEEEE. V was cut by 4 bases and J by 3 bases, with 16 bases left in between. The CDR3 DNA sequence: TGTGCCAGCAGCCCCTTCGGGGGGTTGGACACTGAAGCTTTCTTT. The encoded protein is CASSPFGGLDTEAFF.

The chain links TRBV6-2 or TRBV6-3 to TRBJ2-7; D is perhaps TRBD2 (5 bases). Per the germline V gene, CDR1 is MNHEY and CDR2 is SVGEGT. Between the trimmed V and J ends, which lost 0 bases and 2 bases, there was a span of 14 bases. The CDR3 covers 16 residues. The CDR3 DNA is TGTGCCAGCAGTTACTCGTTATTAGCGAATACCTACGAGCAGTACTTC. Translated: CASSYSLLANTYEQYF.

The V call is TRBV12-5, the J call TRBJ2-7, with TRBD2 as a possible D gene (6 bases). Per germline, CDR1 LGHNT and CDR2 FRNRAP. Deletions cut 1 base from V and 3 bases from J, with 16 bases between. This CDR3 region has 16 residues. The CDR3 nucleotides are TGTGCTAGTGGTTTGGGGGAGGTGGGGGTCAACTACGAGCAGTACTTC. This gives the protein CASGLGEVGVNYEQYF.

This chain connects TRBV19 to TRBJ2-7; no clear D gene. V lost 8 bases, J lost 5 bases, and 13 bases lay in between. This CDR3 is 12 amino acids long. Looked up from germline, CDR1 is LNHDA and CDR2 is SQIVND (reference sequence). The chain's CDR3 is CASGQRDHEQYF. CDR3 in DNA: TGTGCCAGTGGGCAACGAGACCACGAGCAGTACTTC.

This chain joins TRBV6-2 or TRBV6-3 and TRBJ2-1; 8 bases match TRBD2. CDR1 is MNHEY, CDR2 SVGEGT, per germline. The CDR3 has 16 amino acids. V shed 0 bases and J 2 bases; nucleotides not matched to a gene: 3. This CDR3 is CASSYSGLATYNEQFF. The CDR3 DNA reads TGTGCCAGCAGTTACTCCGGACTAGCTACCTACAATGAGCAGTTCTTC.

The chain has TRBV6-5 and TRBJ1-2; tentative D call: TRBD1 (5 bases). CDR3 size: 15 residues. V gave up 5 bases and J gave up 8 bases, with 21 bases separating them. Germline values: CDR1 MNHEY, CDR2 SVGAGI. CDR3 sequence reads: CASSPPSGGVRGYTF. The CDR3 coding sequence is TGTGCCAGCAGTCCCCCAAGTGGGGGGGTTAGGGGCTACACCTTC.